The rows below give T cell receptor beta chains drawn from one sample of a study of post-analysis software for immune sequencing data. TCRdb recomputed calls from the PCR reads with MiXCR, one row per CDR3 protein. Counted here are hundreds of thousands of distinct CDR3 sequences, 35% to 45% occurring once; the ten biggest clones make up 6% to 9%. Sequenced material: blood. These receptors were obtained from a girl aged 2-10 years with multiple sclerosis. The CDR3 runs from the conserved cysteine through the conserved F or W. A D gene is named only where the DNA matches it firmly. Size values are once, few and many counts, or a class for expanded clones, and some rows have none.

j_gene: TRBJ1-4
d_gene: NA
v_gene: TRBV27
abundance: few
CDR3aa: CASSLVSRNEKLFF
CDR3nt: TGTGCCAGCAGTTTGGTCAGCCGAAATGAAAAACTGTTTTTT

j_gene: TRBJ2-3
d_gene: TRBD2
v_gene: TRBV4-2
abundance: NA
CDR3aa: CASSQDRAGGDTQYF
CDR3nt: TGTGCCAGCAGCCAAGACCGCGCGGGAGGAGATACGCAGTATTTT

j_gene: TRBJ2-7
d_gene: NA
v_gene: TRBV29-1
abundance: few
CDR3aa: CSVERSYEQYF
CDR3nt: TGCAGCGTTGAGCGGTCCTACGAGCAGTACTTC

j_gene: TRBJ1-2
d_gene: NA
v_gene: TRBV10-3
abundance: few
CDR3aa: CAISASLYSLNYGYTF
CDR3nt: TGTGCCATCAGTGCAAGCCTCTATAGTCTTAACTATGGCTACACCTTC

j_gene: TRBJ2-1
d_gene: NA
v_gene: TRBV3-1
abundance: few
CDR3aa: CASSQSGFSYNEQFF
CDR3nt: TGTGCCAGCAGCCAATCAGGTTTCTCCTACAATGAGCAGTTCTTC

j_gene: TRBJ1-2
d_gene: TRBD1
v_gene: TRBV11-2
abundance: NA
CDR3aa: CASSTFRDSFERDYGYTF
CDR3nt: TGTGCCAGCAGCACGTTCCGGGACAGTTTCGAGCGGGACTATGGCTACACCTTC

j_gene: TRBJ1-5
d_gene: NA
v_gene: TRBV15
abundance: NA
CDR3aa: CATSRDRNQPQHF
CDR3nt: TGTGCCACCAGCAGAGATCGGAATCAGCCCCAGCATTTT

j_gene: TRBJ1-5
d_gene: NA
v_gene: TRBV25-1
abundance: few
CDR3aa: CASSGRGGQPQHF
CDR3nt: TGTGCCAGCAGTGGGAGGGGGGGACAGCCCCAGCATTTT

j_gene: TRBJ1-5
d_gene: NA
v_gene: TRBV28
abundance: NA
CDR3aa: CASSAGGLRNQPQHF
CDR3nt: TGTGCCAGCAGCGCGGGGGGGCTAAGGAATCAGCCCCAGCATTTT

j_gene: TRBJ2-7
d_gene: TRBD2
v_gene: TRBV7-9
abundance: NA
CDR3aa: CASSKAGGIYEQYF
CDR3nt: TGTGCCAGCAGCAAGGCGGGAGGGATCTACGAGCAGTACTTC

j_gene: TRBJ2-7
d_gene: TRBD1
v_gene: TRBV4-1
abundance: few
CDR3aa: CASSQEGTGLYEQYF
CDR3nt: TGCGCCAGCAGCCAAGAGGGGACAGGTCTCTACGAGCAGTACTTC

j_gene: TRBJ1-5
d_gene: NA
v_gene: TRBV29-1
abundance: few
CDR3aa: CSVVIRAGQPQHF
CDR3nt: TGCAGCGTTGTCATACGGGCGGGTCAGCCCCAGCATTTT

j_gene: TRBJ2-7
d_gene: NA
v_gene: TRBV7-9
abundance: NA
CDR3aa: CASSLMRGESYEQYF
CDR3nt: TGTGCCAGCAGCTTAATGCGGGGTGAGAGCTACGAGCAGTACTTC

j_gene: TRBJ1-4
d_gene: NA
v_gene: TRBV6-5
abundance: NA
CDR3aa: CASSYSTVPTTNEKLFF
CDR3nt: TGTGCCAGCAGTTACTCGACAGTACCCACAACTAATGAAAAACTGTTTTTT

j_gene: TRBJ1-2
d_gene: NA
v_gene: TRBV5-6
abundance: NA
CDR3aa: CASSSRGREHNGYTF
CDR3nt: TGTGCCAGCAGCTCCAGGGGCAGGGAGCATAATGGCTACACCTTC

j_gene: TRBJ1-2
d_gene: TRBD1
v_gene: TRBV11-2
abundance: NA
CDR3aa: CASSPETGNYGYTF
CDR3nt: TGTGCCAGCAGCCCTGAGACAGGGAACTATGGCTACACCTTC

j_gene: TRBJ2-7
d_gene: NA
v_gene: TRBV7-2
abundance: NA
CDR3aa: CASSSRRAAYEQYF
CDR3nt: TGTGCCAGCAGCTCCCGGCGGGCTGCCTACGAGCAGTACTTC

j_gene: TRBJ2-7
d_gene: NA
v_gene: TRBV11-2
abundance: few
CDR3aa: CASSLRLLAYEQYF
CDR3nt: TGTGCCAGCAGCTTACGTTTGCTGGCGTACGAGCAGTACTTC

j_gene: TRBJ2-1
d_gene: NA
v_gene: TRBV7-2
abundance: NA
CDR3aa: CASSPGVDRLSYNEQFF
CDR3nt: TGTGCCAGCAGCCCTGGGGTCGACAGGTTATCCTACAATGAGCAGTTCTTC

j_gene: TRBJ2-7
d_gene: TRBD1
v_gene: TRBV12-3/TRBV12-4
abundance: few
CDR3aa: CASSWKQGAPHEQYF
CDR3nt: TGTGCCAGCAGTTGGAAACAGGGGGCCCCCCACGAGCAGTACTTC

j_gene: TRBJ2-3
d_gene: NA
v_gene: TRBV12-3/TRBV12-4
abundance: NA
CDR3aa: CASSLSNTDTQYF
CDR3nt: TGTGCCAGCAGTTTAAGTAACACAGATACGCAGTATTTT

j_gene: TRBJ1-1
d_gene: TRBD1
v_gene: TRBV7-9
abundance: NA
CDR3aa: CASKGQGGFPEAFF
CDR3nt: TGTGCCAGCAAGGGACAGGGGGGGTTCCCTGAAGCTTTCTTT

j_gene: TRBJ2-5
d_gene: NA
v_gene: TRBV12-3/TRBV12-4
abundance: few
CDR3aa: CASSLPAMQTQYF
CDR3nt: TGTGCCAGCAGTCTCCCAGCCATGCAGACCCAGTACTTC

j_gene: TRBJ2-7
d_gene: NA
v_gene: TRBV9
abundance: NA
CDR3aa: CASSVGDGAYEQYF
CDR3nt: TGTGCCAGCAGCGTAGGGGACGGAGCCTACGAGCAGTACTTC

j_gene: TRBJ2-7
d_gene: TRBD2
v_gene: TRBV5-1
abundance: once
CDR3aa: CASSFTLTSTYEQYF
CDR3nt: TGCGCCAGCAGCTTCACACTGACTAGCACCTACGAGCAGTACTTC

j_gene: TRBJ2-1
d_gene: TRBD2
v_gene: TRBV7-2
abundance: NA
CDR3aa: CASSPRTSDYNEQFF
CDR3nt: TGTGCCAGCAGCCCTCGGACTAGCGATTACAATGAGCAGTTCTTC

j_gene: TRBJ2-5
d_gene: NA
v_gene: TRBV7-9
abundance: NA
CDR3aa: CASSPRAARETQYF
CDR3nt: TGTGCCAGCAGCCCTAGGGCAGCCCGGGAGACCCAGTACTTC

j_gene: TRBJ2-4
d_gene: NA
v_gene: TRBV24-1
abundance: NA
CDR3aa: CATSESGASLAKNIQYF
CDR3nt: TGTGCCACCAGTGAGTCAGGGGCCTCGCTCGCCAAAAACATTCAGTACTTC

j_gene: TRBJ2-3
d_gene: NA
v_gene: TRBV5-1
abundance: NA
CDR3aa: CASSLEGFSDTQYF
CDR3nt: TGCGCCAGCAGCTTGGAAGGGTTCTCAGATACGCAGTATTTT

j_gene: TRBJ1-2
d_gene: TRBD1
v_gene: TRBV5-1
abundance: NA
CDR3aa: CASSRQGGPRNYGYTF
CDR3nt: TGCGCCAGCAGTCGACAGGGAGGCCCTCGGAACTATGGCTACACCTTC

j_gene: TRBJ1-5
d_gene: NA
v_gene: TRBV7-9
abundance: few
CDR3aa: CASSLAGQFGGPQHF
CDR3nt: TGTGCCAGCAGCTTAGCTGGGCAGTTTGGTGGGCCCCAGCATTTT

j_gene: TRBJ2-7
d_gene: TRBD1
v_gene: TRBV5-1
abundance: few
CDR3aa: CASSFAGTASYEQYF
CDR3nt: TGCGCCAGCAGTTTCGCCGGGACAGCATCATACGAGCAGTACTTC

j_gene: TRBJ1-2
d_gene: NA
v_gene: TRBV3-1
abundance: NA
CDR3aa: CASSQDKLAFDGYTF
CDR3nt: TGTGCCAGCAGCCAAGACAAGTTGGCCTTCGATGGCTACACCTTC

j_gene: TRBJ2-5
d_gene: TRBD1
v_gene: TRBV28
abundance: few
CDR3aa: CASRPAGDSQETQYF
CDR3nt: TGTGCCAGCAGGCCTGCCGGGGACAGCCAAGAGACCCAGTACTTC

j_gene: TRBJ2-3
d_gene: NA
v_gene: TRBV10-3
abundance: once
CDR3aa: CAISEFGVASTDTQYF
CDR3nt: TGTGCCATCAGTGAATTTGGGGTCGCTAGCACAGATACGCAGTATTTT

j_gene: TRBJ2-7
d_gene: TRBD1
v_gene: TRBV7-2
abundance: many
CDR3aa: CASSLDRENEQYF
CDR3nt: TGTGCCAGCAGCTTGGACAGGGAAAACGAGCAGTACTTC

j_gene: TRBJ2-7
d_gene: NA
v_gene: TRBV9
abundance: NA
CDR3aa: CASSANNRVYEQYF
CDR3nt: TGTGCCAGCAGCGCCAACAACAGGGTTTACGAGCAGTACTTC

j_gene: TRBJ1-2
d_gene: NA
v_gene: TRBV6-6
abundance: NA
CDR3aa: CASTLSGGRLIYGYTF
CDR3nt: TGTGCCAGCACCTTAAGCGGGGGGCGATTAATCTATGGCTACACCTTC

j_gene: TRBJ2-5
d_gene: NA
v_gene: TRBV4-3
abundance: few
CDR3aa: CASSQDWRETQYF
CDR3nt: TGCGCCAGCAGCCAAGATTGGCGGGAGACCCAGTACTTC

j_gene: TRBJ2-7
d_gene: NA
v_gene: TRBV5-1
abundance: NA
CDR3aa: CASSLSSLANYEQYF
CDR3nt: TGCGCCAGCAGCTTGAGTAGTCTAGCGAATTACGAGCAGTACTTC

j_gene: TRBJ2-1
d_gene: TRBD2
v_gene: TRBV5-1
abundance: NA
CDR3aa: CASSLVVSGGLNEQFF
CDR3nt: TGCGCCAGCAGCTTGGTAGTGAGCGGGGGACTCAATGAGCAGTTCTTC

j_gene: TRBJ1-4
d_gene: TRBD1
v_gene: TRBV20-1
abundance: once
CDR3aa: CSAVPRGRLNGKLFF
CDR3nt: TGCAGTGCTGTCCCAAGGGGGCGACTTAATGGAAAACTGTTTTTT

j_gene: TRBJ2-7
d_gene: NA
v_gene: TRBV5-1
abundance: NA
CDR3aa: CASSLDLGQGYEQYF
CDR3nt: TGCGCCAGCAGCTTGGATTTAGGGCAGGGGTACGAGCAGTACTTC

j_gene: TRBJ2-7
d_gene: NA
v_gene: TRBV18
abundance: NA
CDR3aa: CASSPADLSYEQYF
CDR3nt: TGTGCCAGCTCACCGGCGGACCTTAGCTACGAGCAGTACTTC

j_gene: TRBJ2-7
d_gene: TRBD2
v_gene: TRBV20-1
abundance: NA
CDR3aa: CSAKAGGLSYEQDF
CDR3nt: TGCAGTGCTAAAGCGGGGGGGCTCTCCTACGAGCAGGACTTC

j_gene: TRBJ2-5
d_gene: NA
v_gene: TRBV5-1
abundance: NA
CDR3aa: CASSLYVPQPREQYF
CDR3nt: TGCGCCAGCAGCTTGTATGTACCCCAGCCTAGGGAGCAGTACTTC

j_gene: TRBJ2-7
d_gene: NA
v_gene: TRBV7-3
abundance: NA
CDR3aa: CASSRGTAHEQYF
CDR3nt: TGTGCCAGCAGCCGCGGGACAGCTCACGAGCAGTACTTC

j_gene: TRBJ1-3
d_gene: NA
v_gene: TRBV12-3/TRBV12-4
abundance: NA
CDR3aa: CASSFQGNTIYF
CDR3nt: TGTGCCAGCAGTTTCCAGGGAAACACCATATATTTT

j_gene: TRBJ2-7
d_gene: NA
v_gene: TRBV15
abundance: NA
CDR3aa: CATSRDPGTVSYEQYF
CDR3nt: TGTGCCACCAGCAGAGATCCCGGGACCGTCTCCTACGAGCAGTACTTC

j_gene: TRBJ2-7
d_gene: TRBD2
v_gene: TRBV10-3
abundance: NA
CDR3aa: CAIMGGLENYEQYF
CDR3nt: TGTGCCATCATGGGGGGACTAGAAAACTACGAGCAGTACTTC

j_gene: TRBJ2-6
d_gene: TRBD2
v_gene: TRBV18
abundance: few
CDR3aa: CASSGRTILAVGANVLTF
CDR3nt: TGTGCCAGTTCCGGAAGAACTATACTAGCGGTAGGAGCCAACGTCCTGACTTTC

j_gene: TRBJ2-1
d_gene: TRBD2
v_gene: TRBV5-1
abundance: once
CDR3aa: CASSQASGYSYNEQFF
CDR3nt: TGCGCCAGCAGCCAGGCTAGCGGTTACTCCTACAATGAGCAGTTCTTC

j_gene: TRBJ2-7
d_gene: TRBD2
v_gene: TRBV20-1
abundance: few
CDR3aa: CSARYKRETEQYF
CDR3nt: TGCAGTGCTAGATATAAGCGGGAGACCGAGCAGTACTTC

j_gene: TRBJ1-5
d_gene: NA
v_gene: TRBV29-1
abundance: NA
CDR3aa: CSVTGTQGQPQHF
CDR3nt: TGCAGCGTTACAGGGACACAGGGTCAGCCCCAGCATTTT

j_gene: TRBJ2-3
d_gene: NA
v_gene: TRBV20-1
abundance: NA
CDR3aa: CSARGEFSTDTQYF
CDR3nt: TGCAGTGCTAGAGGGGAGTTTAGCACAGATACGCAGTATTTT

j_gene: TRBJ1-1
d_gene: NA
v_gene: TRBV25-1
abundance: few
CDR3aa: CASSELGRMNTEAFF
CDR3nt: TGTGCCAGCAGTGAATTGGGCAGGATGAACACTGAAGCTTTCTTT

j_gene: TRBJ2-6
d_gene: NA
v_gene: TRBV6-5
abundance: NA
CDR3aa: CASRENHSGANVLTF
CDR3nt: TGTGCCAGCAGGGAAAACCACTCTGGGGCCAACGTCCTGACTTTC